This entry lists 26 T cell receptor beta chains sequenced from one sample in a study of blood T cell repertoires in COVID-19. Sequencing used immunoSEQ multiplex PCR; TCRdb keeps in-frame clones, though not all of them. The repertoire holds 50,000 to 75,000 clones, with 70% to 80% as singletons. The sample taken for sequencing was peripheral blood. The receptor set was obtained from a woman of 80 years or more with acute or convalescent COVID-19.

The rearrangement links TRBV5-1 to TRBJ2-7; the D gene is possibly TRBD2 (5 bases). V was pared by 3 bases and J by 8 bases, with 12 bases between. Germline V CDR1 and CDR2: SGHRS, YFSETQ. The CDR3 totals 12 residues. The CDR3 nucleotides are TGCGCCAGCAGCTCTGAGAGCGGCCAGCAGTACTTC. It yields the protein CASSSESGQQYF.

The chain employs TRBV7-9 and TRBJ2-7; a weak D match, TRBD2 (6 bases). The germline gives CDR1 SEHNR, CDR2 FQNEAQ (reference sequence). Between the trimmed V and J ends, which lost 1 base and 4 bases, there was a span of 11 bases. CDR3 length: 14 residues. The CDR3, as DNA: TGTGCCAGCAGCTTAGTGCCAGGGACTTACGAGCAGTACTTC. Protein: CASSLVPGTYEQYF.

The rearrangement uses TRBV4-2 and TRBJ1-5; the D gene is possibly TRBD1 (5 bases). V lost 4 bases and J lost 0, with 10 bases in between. Germline loops: CDR1 LGHNA, CDR2 YNFKEQ. This CDR3 contains 15 residues. The CDR3 loop is CASSLTVTSNQPQHF. CDR3 DNA: TGTGCCAGCAGCCTGACAGTCACTAGCAATCAGCCCCAGCATTTT.

The chain carries TRBV5-1 and TRBJ2-5, with 8 nucleotides matching TRBD1. V shed 4 bases, J shed 4 bases, and the junction held 9 bases outside the gene matches. Germline V gives CDR1 SGHRS, CDR2 YFSETQ. This CDR3 contains 15 residues. The CDR3 here is CASSAGPQGGETQYF. The DNA for the CDR3 is TGCGCCAGCAGCGCGGGACCACAGGGGGGAGAGACCCAGTACTTC.

This chain joins TRBV4-1 and TRBJ2-5; possibly TRBD2 for D (6 bases). The CDR3 length is 14 residues. V was shortened by 1 base and J by 2 bases, with 8 bases between the two germline ends. CDR1 and CDR2 from the germline V gene are MGHRA and YSYEKL. The CDR3 region is CASSQGGRQETQYF. CDR3 coding DNA: TGCGCCAGCAGCCAAGGAGGGAGGCAAGAGACCCAGTACTTC.

The rearrangement links TRBV7-9 to TRBJ1-4, with D tentatively TRBD1 (6 bases). Trimming pared 1 base from V and 4 bases from J, leaving 10 bases between. This CDR3 comprises 15 residues. The germline CDR1 and CDR2 sequences are SEHNR and FQNEAQ (reference sequence). The CDR3 DNA sequence: TGTGCCAGCAGCTTAGGAGGACAGTTTAATGAAAAACTGTTTTTT. It is translated as CASSLGGQFNEKLFF.

The J gene is TRBJ1-1, the V gene TRBV7-2, with unresolved D. The germline V and J ends were trimmed by 3 bases and 3 bases, with 8 bases remaining between them. This CDR3 has 13 amino acids. Germline-derived CDR1 and CDR2 are SGHTA and FQGNSA. CDR3 amino acids: CASSFHRDTEAFF. The DNA for the CDR3 is TGTGCCAGCAGCTTTCACAGAGACACTGAAGCTTTCTTT.

This rearrangement joins TRBV7-2 to TRBJ2-1, with 13 bases fitting TRBD2. Germline V CDR1 and CDR2: SGHTA, FQGNSA. V shed 5 bases and J 9 bases; nucleotides not matched to a gene: 7. The CDR3 is made up of 15 amino acids. The CDR3 reads CASSALAGGLGEQFF. DNA of the CDR3: TGTGCCAGCAGCGCACTAGCGGGAGGGTTGGGTGAGCAGTTCTTC.

The chain is built from TRBV7-2 and TRBJ2-3, with no clear D. The CDR3 spans 12 residues. Trimming shortened V by 5 bases and J by 5 bases, and 8 bases separated the two germline ends. CDR1 is SGHTA and CDR2 is FQGNSA in the germline V gene. Here the CDR3 DNA reads TGTGCCAGCAGCCGGAGACTAGATACGCAGTATTTT. Encoded protein: CASSRRLDTQYF.

The chain employs TRBV3-1 (or the pseudogene TRBV3-2) and TRBJ2-3; D possibly corresponds to TRBD2 (5 bases). Germline V lookup: CDR1 LGHDT, CDR2 YNNKEL (reference sequence). V was clipped by 4 bases and J by 3 bases, with 17 bases between them. The CDR3 is 16 residues long. This CDR3 is CASSLQGSGITDTQYF. Written as DNA, the CDR3 is TGTGCCAGCAGCCTCCAAGGCAGCGGCATAACAGATACGCAGTATTTT.

The genes are TRBV28 and TRBJ2-2; 8 bases align to TRBD2. The CDR3 consists of 16 residues. CDR1 MDHEN and CDR2 SYDVKM come from the germline V gene. Losses at the gene ends were 7 bases for V and 5 bases for J; bases not matched to a gene: 12. The CDR3 region is CASTGGVGVHTGELFF. CDR3 in DNA: TGTGCCAGCACCGGGGGGGTGGGAGTCCATACCGGGGAGCTGTTTTTT.

This clone was picked up one time. This sequence joins TRBV4-3 and TRBJ1-1, with 9 positions matching TRBD1. The CDR3 contains 20 residues. Per the germline V gene, CDR1 is LGHNA and CDR2 is YSLEER. V shed 2 bases and J 1 base; nucleotides not matched to a gene: 17. CDR3 sequence: CASSQQIGTGSGVRNTEAFF. Written as DNA, the CDR3 is TGCGCCAGCAGCCAACAAATCGGGACAGGGTCCGGGGTTAGGAACACTGAAGCTTTCTTT.

J is TRBJ1-2 and V is TRBV18; 8 bases fit TRBD1. V lost 3 bases to trimming and J lost 4 bases; unmatched junction nucleotides: 4. The CDR3 runs to 14 residues. The germline CDR1 and CDR2 sequences are KGHSH and LQKENI. CDR3 residues: CASSPGQGGYGYTF. The CDR3 DNA sequence: TGTGCCAGCTCACCTGGACAGGGTGGCTATGGCTACACCTTC.

The chain recombines TRBV5-1 with TRBJ1-6; 9 bases fit TRBD1. V gave up 2 bases and J gave up 14 bases; unmatched junction bases: 11. This CDR3 is 15 amino acids long. CDR1 and CDR2 (germline): SGHRS, YFSETQ. In DNA, the CDR3 is TGCGCCAGCAGCTTTGACACAGGGGGCTCTAGTTCCCTCCACTTT. Protein sequence: CASSFDTGGSSSLHF. The variable domain in full, completed from reference TRBV5-1 and TRBJ1-6, reads KAGVTQTPRYLIKTRGQQVTLSCSPISGHRSVSWYQQTPGQGLQFLFEYFSETQRNKGNFPGRFSGRQFSNSRSEMNVSTLELGDSALYLCASSFDTGGSSSLHFGNGTRLTVT.

In its sample, this clone was seen once. The rearrangement links TRBV5-6 to TRBJ1-5, with a weak D call TRBD1 (6 bases). The germline V gene has CDR1 SGHDT and CDR2 YYEEEE. Trimming removed 1 base at V and 1 base at J, with 12 bases between. This CDR3 spans 16 amino acids. The CDR3 sequence: CASSLLGQGSNQPQHF. In DNA, the CDR3 is TGTGCCAGCAGCTTGTTAGGTCAGGGGAGCAATCAGCCCCAGCATTTT. Together with reference TRBV5-6 and TRBJ1-5, the CDR3 gives the full variable domain: DAGVTQSPTHLIKTRGQQVTLRCSPKSGHDTVSWYQQALGQGPQFIFQYYEEEERQRGNFPDRFSGHQFPNYSSELNVNALLLGDSALYLCASSLLGQGSNQPQHFGDGTRLSIL.

This clone was detected only once. The V call is TRBV10-2, the J call TRBJ2-7; weak D call: TRBD2 (5 bases). Trimming removed 0 bases from V and 7 bases from J, with 16 bases in between. Looked up from germline, CDR1 is WSHSY and CDR2 is SAAADI. The CDR3 spans 15 residues. CDR3 sequence (DNA): TGCGCCAGCAGTGAGTCGTGGAGGCTCTCGGGGGAGCAGTACTTC. It specifies CASSESWRLSGEQYF.

V gene TRBV4-3 combines with J gene TRBJ2-5, with D possibly matching TRBD1 (6 bases). The germline V gene encodes CDR1 LGHNA and CDR2 YSLEER. This CDR3 contains 14 residues. With 1 base removed from V and 5 bases from J, the gap between germline ends came to 11 bases. The CDR3 region is CASSQAQGGETQYF. The CDR3, as DNA: TGCGCCAGCAGCCAAGCACAGGGTGGGGAGACCCAGTACTTC.

The CDR3 is CASSQQYSGGSAAFF. CDR3 in DNA: TGTGCCAGCAGCCAGCAGTATTCCGGGGGTTCGGCAGCTTTCTTT. The chain joins TRBV4-2 to TRBJ1-1, with D possibly matching TRBD1 (5 bases). The CDR3 is made up of 15 amino acids. Trimming pared 3 bases from V and 10 bases from J, leaving 21 bases between. CDR1 and CDR2 (germline): LGHNA, YNFKEQ.

This chain links TRBV7-9 with TRBJ2-5, with 12 nucleotides matching TRBD2. CDR1 is SEHNR and CDR2 is FQNEAQ in the germline V gene (reference sequence). V lost 5 bases and J lost 5; bases outside the gene matches: 12. The CDR3 spans 17 residues. CDR3 DNA sequence: TGTGCCAGCAGCCCTCGGACTAGCGGGACGACGGGGGAGACCCAGTACTTC. This sequence encodes CASSPRTSGTTGETQYF.

This clone showed up just once. The chain is built from TRBV7-2 and TRBJ1-3; 8 nucleotides match TRBD1. The V and J ends lost 6 bases and 4 bases, in that order; junction bases with no gene match: 11. The CDR3 is 16 amino acids. Germline CDR1 SGHTA, CDR2 FQGNSA. CDR3 sequence: CASRAPRDRQGNTIYF. CDR3 nucleotide sequence: TGTGCCAGCAGGGCACCGCGGGACAGGCAAGGAAACACCATATATTTT.

This clone was observed a handful of times. This chain links TRBV12-5 with TRBJ2-3; a weak D match, TRBD1 (6 bases). Between the trimmed V and J ends, which lost 7 bases and 5 bases, there was a span of 22 bases. The CDR3 is made up of 16 amino acids. Germline V gene lookup returns CDR1 LGHNT and CDR2 FRNRAP. The CDR3 loop reads CASARGVQSRGDTQYF. In nucleotides, the CDR3 is TGTGCTAGTGCCCGTGGTGTACAGAGCAGGGGAGATACGCAGTATTTT.

The chain carries TRBV5-1 and TRBJ2-2, with TRBD2 matching over 9 bases. V trimming: 1 base; J trimming: 0 bases; junction bases outside the gene matches: 1. The germline gives CDR1 SGHRS, CDR2 YFSETQ. The CDR3 spans 16 residues. Here the CDR3 reads CASSLPSGTNTGELFF. The CDR3 DNA sequence: TGCGCCAGCAGCTTGCCTAGCGGGACGAACACCGGGGAGCTGTTTTTT.

Concerning this clone: Other DNA sequences within the sample encode an identical CDR3. The chain is built from TRBV28 and TRBJ1-1; weak D call: TRBD1 (5 bases). The V end lost 6 bases, the J end lost 4 bases, and 12 bases lay between the germline ends. The CDR3 consists of 13 residues. The germline CDR1 and CDR2 sequences are MDHEN and SYDVKM. The CDR3 DNA reads TGTGCCAGCAGCGGTACCGGGGGCACTGAAGCTTTCTTT. As protein: CASSGTGGTEAFF. The entire variable domain, with the rest obtained from reference TRBV28 and TRBJ1-1, is as follows: DVKVTQSSRYLVKRTGEKVFLECVQDMDHENMFWYRQDPGLGLRLIYFSYDVKMKEKGDIPEGYSVSREKKERFSLILESASTNQTSMYLCASSGTGGTEAFFGQGTRLTVV.

The chain carries TRBV5-5 and TRBJ2-7, with 8 bases identical to TRBD1. Trimming removed 4 bases from V and 1 base from J; junction bases left unmatched: 7. The CDR3 covers 15 residues. Germline CDR1 and CDR2: SGHKS and YYEKEE (reference sequence). Here the CDR3 reads CASSPGQGRSYEQYF. The CDR3 DNA sequence: TGTGCCAGCAGCCCCGGACAGGGTAGGTCCTACGAGCAGTACTTC.

This chain links TRBV9 with TRBJ2-7, with 8 positions matching TRBD2. V dropped 4 bases and J dropped 2; count of bases not matched to a gene: 8. This CDR3 comprises 15 residues. Germline V lookup: CDR1 SGDLS, CDR2 YYNGEE. The CDR3 bases are TGTGCCAGCAGCCAGACTAGCGATCCTACCTACGAGCAGTACTTC. Residues: CASSQTSDPTYEQYF.

J is TRBJ2-3 and V is TRBV28; TRBD2 agrees at 7 bases. The germline V gene has CDR1 MDHEN and CDR2 SYDVKM. The J segment lost 9 bases and the V segment lost 10 bases, leaving 4 bases of the junction unmatched. The length of the CDR3 is 10 residues. CDR3 in amino acids: CAIMGGTQYF. The CDR3, as DNA: TGTGCCATCATGGGGGGGACGCAGTATTTT.